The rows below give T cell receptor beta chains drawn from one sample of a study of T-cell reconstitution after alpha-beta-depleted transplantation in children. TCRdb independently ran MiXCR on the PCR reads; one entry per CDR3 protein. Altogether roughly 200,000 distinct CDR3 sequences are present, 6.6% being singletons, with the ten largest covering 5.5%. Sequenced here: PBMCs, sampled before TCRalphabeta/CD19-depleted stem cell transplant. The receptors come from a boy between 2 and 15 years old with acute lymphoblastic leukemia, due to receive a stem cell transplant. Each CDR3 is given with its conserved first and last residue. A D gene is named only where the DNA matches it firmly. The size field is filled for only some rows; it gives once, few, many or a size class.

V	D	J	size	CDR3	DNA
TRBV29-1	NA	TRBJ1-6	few	CSVTTTDNSPLHF	TGCAGCGTGACAACAACGGACAATTCACCCCTCCACTTT
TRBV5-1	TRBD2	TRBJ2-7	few	CASRPGLAGGSSYEQYF	TGCGCCAGCAGGCCGGGACTAGCGGGGGGGAGCTCCTACGAGCAGTACTTC
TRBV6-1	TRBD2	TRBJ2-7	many	CASSRIAGGYYEQYF	TGTGCCAGCAGTCGTATAGCGGGGGGATACTACGAGCAGTACTTC
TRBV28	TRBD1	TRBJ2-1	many	CASSLRGRPYNEQFF	TGTGCCAGCAGTTTGAGGGGGCGCCCCTACAATGAGCAGTTCTTC
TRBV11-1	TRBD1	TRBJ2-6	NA	CASSSPGQGVSGANVLTF	TGTGCCAGCAGCTCCCCGGGACAGGGGGTTTCTGGGGCCAACGTCCTGACTTTC
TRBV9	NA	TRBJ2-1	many	CASSPRTVPNEQFF	TGTGCCAGCAGCCCCAGGACGGTTCCCAATGAGCAGTTCTTC
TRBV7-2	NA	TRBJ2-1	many	CASSFAKYNEQFF	TGTGCCAGCAGCTTCGCGAAATACAATGAGCAGTTCTTC
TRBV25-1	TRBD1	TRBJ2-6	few	CASSDPGQAERHSGANVLTF	TGTGCCAGCAGTGACCCCGGACAGGCCGAACGCCACTCTGGGGCCAACGTCCTGACTTTC
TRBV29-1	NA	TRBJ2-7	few	CSVDLGSSYEQYF	TGCAGCGTTGATTTGGGGAGCTCCTACGAGCAGTACTTC
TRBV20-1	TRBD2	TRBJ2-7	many	CSARLTGASGTYEQYF	TGCAGTGCACGACTAACTGGGGCTAGCGGTACCTACGAGCAGTACTTC
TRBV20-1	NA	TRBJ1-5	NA	CSARTESWGQPQHF	TGCAGTGCTAGAACGGAATCTTGGGGTCAGCCCCAGCATTTT
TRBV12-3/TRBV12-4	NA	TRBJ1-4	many	CASRIDGATNEKLFF	TGTGCCAGCAGAATCGACGGTGCAACTAATGAAAAACTGTTTTTT
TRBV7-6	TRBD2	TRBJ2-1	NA	CASSLWAGADNEQFF	TGTGCCAGCAGCTTATGGGCGGGAGCGGACAATGAGCAGTTCTTC
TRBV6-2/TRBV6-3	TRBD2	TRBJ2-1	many	CASSYGSGGAGNEQFF	TGTGCCAGCAGTTACGGAAGCGGGGGGGCTGGTAATGAGCAGTTCTTC
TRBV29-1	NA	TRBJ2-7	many	CSVYPGPSREQYF	TGCAGCGTTTATCCGGGGCCCTCGAGAGAGCAGTACTTC
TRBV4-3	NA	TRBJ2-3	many	CASSQVGSVTQYF	TGCGCCAGCAGCCAAGTCGGGTCGGTTACGCAGTATTTT
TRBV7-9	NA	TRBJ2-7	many	CASSPPLGPREQYF	TGTGCCAGCAGCCCCCCCCTGGGGCCGCGGGAGCAGTACTTC
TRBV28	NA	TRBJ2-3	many	CASSLVRRTDTQYF	TGTGCCAGCTCATTGGTCAGGCGCACAGATACGCAGTATTTT
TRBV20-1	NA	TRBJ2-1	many	CSATGQSSYNEQFF	TGCAGTGCTACCGGACAGAGCTCCTACAATGAGCAGTTCTTC
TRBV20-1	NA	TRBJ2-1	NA	CSASGGWRLSYNEQFF	TGCAGTGCTAGTGGGGGCTGGAGGTTATCCTACAATGAGCAGTTCTTC
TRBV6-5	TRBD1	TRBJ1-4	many	CASSYARGQTINEKLFF	TGTGCCAGCAGTTACGCACGGGGACAGACAATAAATGAAAAACTGTTTTTT
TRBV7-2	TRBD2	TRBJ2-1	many	CASSLGSSGGREQFF	TGTGCCAGCAGCTTAGGATCTAGCGGGGGCAGGGAGCAGTTCTTC
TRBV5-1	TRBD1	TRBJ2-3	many	CASTPWGGTGTDTQYF	TGCGCCAGCACCCCATGGGGGGGGACAGGGACAGATACGCAGTATTTT
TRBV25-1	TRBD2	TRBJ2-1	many	CASIQSGTSGSSYNEQFF	TGTGCCAGCATCCAATCCGGGACTAGCGGGAGCTCCTACAATGAGCAGTTCTTC
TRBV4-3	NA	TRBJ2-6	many	CASSQDNGRGANVLTF	TGCGCCAGCAGCCAAGATAATGGGCGAGGGGCCAACGTCCTGACTTTC
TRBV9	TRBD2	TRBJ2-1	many	CASSPGAGFYNEQFF	TGTGCCAGCAGCCCTGGAGCGGGATTCTACAATGAGCAGTTCTTC
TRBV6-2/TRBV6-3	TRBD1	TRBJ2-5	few	CASRRPGTGRETQYF	TGTGCCAGCAGACGTCCCGGGACAGGGAGAGAGACCCAGTACTTC
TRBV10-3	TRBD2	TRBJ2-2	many	CAISSRASGVSAGELFF	TGTGCCATCAGCTCCCGGGCGAGCGGGGTCTCCGCCGGGGAGCTGTTTTTT
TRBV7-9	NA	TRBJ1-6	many	CASSPRGTRTPLHF	TGTGCCAGCAGCCCTCGAGGGACTCGGACACCCCTCCACTTT
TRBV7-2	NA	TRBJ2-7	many	CASSLNFYEQYF	TGTGCCAGCAGCTTAAACTTTTACGAGCAGTACTTC
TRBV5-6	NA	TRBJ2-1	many	CASTPAQGSSYNEQFF	TGTGCCAGCACCCCGGCTCAGGGGAGCTCCTACAATGAGCAGTTCTTC
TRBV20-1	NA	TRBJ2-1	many	CSARQGAFDYNEQFF	TGCAGTGCTAGACAGGGCGCGTTCGACTACAATGAGCAGTTCTTC
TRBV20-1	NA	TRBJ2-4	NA	CSARESRLGDQGNIQYF	TGCAGTGCTAGAGAATCTAGACTAGGGGACCAGGGAAACATTCAGTACTTC
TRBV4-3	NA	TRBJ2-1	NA	CASSQVVGGLVEQFF	TGCGCCAGCAGCCAAGTTGTGGGGGGTTTGGTTGAGCAGTTCTTC
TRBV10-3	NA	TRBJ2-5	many	CAISLTGDHQETQYF	TGTGCCATCAGTTTGACAGGAGATCACCAAGAGACCCAGTACTTC
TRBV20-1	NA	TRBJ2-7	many	CSARDRVRSYEQYF	TGCAGTGCTAGAGACAGGGTTAGATCCTACGAGCAGTACTTC
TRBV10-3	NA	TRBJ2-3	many	CAISEGGSTDTQYF	TGTGCCATCAGTGAAGGGGGTAGCACAGATACGCAGTATTTT
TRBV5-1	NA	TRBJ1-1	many	CASSLGADQAFF	TGCGCCAGCAGCTTGGGCGCAGATCAAGCTTTCTTT
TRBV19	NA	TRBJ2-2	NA	CASSQLFTGELFF	TGTGCCAGTAGCCAGCTCTTCACCGGGGAGCTGTTTTTT
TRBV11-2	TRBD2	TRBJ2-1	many	CASSSFAGGYNEQFF	TGTGCCAGCAGCTCATTTGCGGGAGGGTACAATGAGCAGTTCTTC
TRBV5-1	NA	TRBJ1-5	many	CASSLGLDSNQPQHF	TGCGCCAGCAGCTTGGGGCTAGACAGCAATCAGCCCCAGCATTTT